This TCR beta chain is drawn from a study of vaccination effects on CD4 cells after COVID-19. Background on the study: Each well held about 2.1 million PBMC cultured with about 10 ug/ml peptides and 8.5 to 10 IU/ml IL-2. Study-wide points: Late after vaccination, infection- and vaccine-induced clones showed marked clonal contraction.

Assay: immunoSEQ multiplex PCR; the TCRdb copy retains only in-frame clones and omits some. The profile shows fewer than 75,000 clones, roughly 80% of them singletons. A single count supports this clone. Its matching antigen is unknown. Germline values: CDR1 LNHDA, CDR2 SQIVND (reference sequence). The CDR3 has 14 amino acids. Trimming removed 3 bases from V and 6 bases from J; junction bases left unmatched: 5. Once cultured for 9 to 11 days, the cells underwent separation to obtain CD4+ T cells. Previously uninfected by SARS-CoV-2, the vaccine recipients also showed negative nucleocapsid antibodies. Half the medium was replaced with IL-2 medium on days 3 and 7.

The receptor was isolated from a human donor who received a COVID-19 vaccine. The sample consisted of CD4+ T cells from PBMCs cultured without peptide, taken before COVID-19 vaccination. V is TRBV19 and J is TRBJ2-1, with 7 bases that match TRBD2. This chain's CDR3 is CASSIRTSSNEQFF. DNA for the CDR3: TGTGCCAGTAGTATCCGGACTAGTTCCAATGAGCAGTTCTTC. Full variable domain (missing parts from reference TRBV19 and TRBJ2-1): DGGITQSPKYLFRKEGQNVTLSCEQNLNHDAMYWYRQDPGQGLRLIYYSQIVNDFQKGDIAEGYSVSREKKESFPLTVTSAQKNPTAFYLCASSIRTSSNEQFFGPGTRLTVL.